These 11 T cell receptor beta chains share one sample of origin, sequenced in a study of lymphopenia after photon versus proton radiotherapy. The assay was immunoSEQ multiplex PCR, and TCRdb's table has in-frame clones only and misses some. Of roughly 25,000 clones in the sample, about 87% were seen once. Source: peripheral blood, taken from a patient treated with photon-based radiotherapy. The receptors here all came from a man aged 50 to 59 with gastric cancer.

Here the CDR3 reads CASSYTRGGNEKLFF. The CDR3 DNA reads as TGTGCCAGCAGTTACACTCGGGGGGGAAATGAAAAACTGTTTTTT. The chain joins TRBV6-5 to TRBJ1-4, with D possibly matching TRBD1 (5 bases). Trimming took off 2 bases at V and 5 bases at J, with 12 bases between the two ends. Germline CDR1 MNHEY, CDR2 SVGAGI. The CDR3 length is 15 residues.

This chain connects TRBV5-4 to TRBJ2-7, with D perhaps matching TRBD2 (5 bases). The germline V and J ends were trimmed by 4 bases and 7 bases, with 15 bases remaining between them. Per the germline V gene, CDR1 is SGHNT and CDR2 is YYREEE (reference sequence). The length of the CDR3 is 13 residues. CDR3 sequence: CASSPQGGREQYV. The CDR3 DNA reads as TGTGCCAGCAGCCCCCAAGGAGGTAGGGAGCAGTACGTC.

The CDR3 protein is CAISSGTALAETQYF. The CDR3 DNA is TGTGCCATCAGTTCCGGGACAGCCTTAGCGGAGACCCAGTACTTC. The chain carries TRBV10-3 and TRBJ2-5, with TRBD1 matching over 7 bases. CDR3 length: 15 amino acids. Germline V CDR1 and CDR2: ENHRY, SYGVKD. With 5 bases clipped from V and 5 bases from J, the junction kept 11 bases outside the gene matches.

The genes are TRBV27 and TRBJ2-1, with 11 bases lining up with TRBD2. The CDR3 runs to 18 residues. The germline V gene has CDR1 MNHEY and CDR2 SMNVEV (reference sequence). With V trimmed by 4 bases and J by 4 bases, 12 bases remained unmatched. The CDR3 is CASSYLTLTSGEYNEQFF. For the CDR3, the DNA is TGTGCCAGCAGTTACCTTACTCTGACTAGCGGGGAGTACAATGAGCAGTTCTTC.

This chain connects TRBV4-1 to TRBJ1-1, with 9 positions matching TRBD1. Germline V CDR1 and CDR2: MGHRA, YSYEKL. CDR3 length: 18 amino acids. Trimming removed 0 bases from V and 0 bases from J; junction bases left unmatched: 8. In nucleotides, the CDR3 is TGCGCCAGCAGCCAAGATTTCGGGACAGGGTACATGAACACTGAAGCTTTCTTT. Its translation is CASSQDFGTGYMNTEAFF.

The rearrangement uses TRBV5-6 and TRBJ2-5; no reliable D call. Trimming took off 0 bases at V and 2 bases at J, with 5 bases between the two ends. Germline V lookup: CDR1 SGHDT, CDR2 YYEEEE. The CDR3 extends over 13 amino acids. The CDR3 spells CASSLGSQETQYF. The DNA for the CDR3 is TGTGCCAGCAGCTTGGGCTCACAAGAGACCCAGTACTTC.

The chain carries TRBV6-5 and TRBJ2-2; D unresolved. Germline V gives CDR1 MNHEY, CDR2 SVGAGI. The CDR3 extends over 12 amino acids. The V and J ends lost 0 bases and 6 bases respectively, with 2 bases between them. The CDR3 is CASSYSAGELFF. Here the CDR3 DNA reads TGTGCCAGCAGTTACTCGGCCGGGGAGCTGTTTTTT.

V is TRBV7-6 and J is TRBJ1-5, with 7 positions matching TRBD1. The length of the CDR3 is 15 residues. The germline gives CDR1 SGHVS, CDR2 FNYEAQ. V gave up 2 bases and J gave up 8 bases; unmatched junction bases: 9. CDR3 loop: CASSLTGTASEPQHF. CDR3 sequence (DNA): TGTGCCAGCAGCTTAACTGGGACAGCCTCGGAGCCCCAGCATTTT.

The chain links TRBV2 to TRBJ1-5; 7 nucleotides agree with TRBD1. J lost 3 bases, V lost 7 bases, and 12 bases had no gene match. This CDR3 is built from 16 residues. Looked up from germline, CDR1 is SNHLY and CDR2 is FYNNEI. CDR3 DNA sequence: TGTGCCAGCACCGGGACAGCTGAAAACGTCAATCAGCCCCAGCATTTT. Protein product: CASTGTAENVNQPQHF. Using reference TRBV2 and TRBJ1-5 for the parts outside the CDR3, the full variable domain is EPEVTQTPSHQVTQMGQEVILRCVPISNHLYFYWYRQILGQKVEFLVSFYNNEISEKSEIFDDQFSVERPDGSNFTLKIRSTKLEDSAMYFCASTGTAENVNQPQHFGDGTRLSIL.

This clone appeared a few times. The V call is TRBV6-4, the J call TRBJ2-3; D is unresolved. The CDR3 covers 15 residues. V dropped 0 bases and J dropped 0 bases, with 7 bases sitting between them. The germline gives CDR1 MRHNA, CDR2 SNTAGT. For the CDR3, the DNA is TGTGCCAGCAGTGACTCGGACGGTAGCACAGATACGCAGTATTTT. It is translated as CASSDSDGSTDTQYF.

The chain recombines TRBV19 with TRBJ1-2; a possible D gene is TRBD1 (6 bases). Trimming shortened V by 4 bases and J by 7 bases, and 19 bases separated the two germline ends. CDR1 is LNHDA and CDR2 is SQIVND in the germline V gene (reference sequence). This CDR3 has 15 amino acids. The CDR3 DNA is TGTGCCAGTAGTACGCCCCGGGGGGGGGCGCCTGGCTACACCTTC. Translation gives CASSTPRGGAPGYTF.